This entry features one T cell receptor (beta chain) sequence. Its specific antigen is unknown. No qualities accompany the bases; no much larger clone lies one base away. The sample comes from a study of blood T cell repertoires in COVID-19 (dated by TCRdb to about 2020). Turning to the overall study: Collaborator samples came from the United States, Italy and Spain and covered acute and convalescent phases of COVID-19. The sample metadata nearly always contained a de-identified subject ID, COVID-19 status, age in years and sex. Where HLA class I and class II types were available, the types were taken from metadata supplied by the sample provider, not from assay-based typing. Samples came from the ongoing ImmuneRACE study (first 160 participants) plus 1,254 subjects from 6 global collaborators. The dataset comprised deeply sampled blood TCRbeta repertoires from subjects exposed to, actively infected with, or recovered from COVID-19. The material from the prospective study consisted of cDNA or gDNA derived from T cells, B-cell-depleted T cells, or PBMCs. The repertoires were released in a freely available public database meant as a resource for research on the immune response to SARS-CoV-2. Study-level results and caveats: Clinical and demographic metadata were provided uncurated, with the amount varying by source and participant.

Participants in the prospective study were aged about 18 to 95 years, lived in some 24 United States geographic areas, and enrolled through a virtual design. In the prospective study, participants were assigned to cohorts based on the clinical history participants reported in a screening survey and a study questionnaire. Recovered participants in ImmuneRACE Cohort 3 were defined by two consecutive negative NP/OP PCR tests, clearance by a healthcare professional, or resolution of symptoms. Mobile phlebotomists in the prospective study collected whole blood, serum and a nasopharyngeal or oropharyngeal swab from every participant. Additional blood draws and questionnaires over a roughly two-month period could optionally be provided by prospective study participants. Before DNA extraction, blood samples from the prospective study were shipped at room temperature or frozen. Between the V and J ends, shortened by 3 bases and 4 bases respectively, the junction contains 7 bases. The CDR1 and CDR2 encoded by the germline V gene are SGHDN and FVKESK. The CDR3 starts with the cysteine, ends with the phenylalanine, and has 13 residues. Kept here is only the CDR3 DNA, which spans 39 bases and is read in frame from base 1.

TCRbeta CDR3 regions were amplified from genomic DNA using the immunoSEQ Assay, a bias-controlled multiplex PCR. Processing in the source paper ran as follows. Within the assay, amplification of reference gene primers was used to estimate how many nucleated cells each sample contained. Sequence reads were collapsed and filtered to measure the absolute abundance of every unique TCRbeta CDR3 rearrangement. For each sample, productive Simpson clonality was calculated as the square root of Simpson's diversity index over productive rearrangements. Entries here come from immuneACCESS through TCRdb and include only in-frame sequences with V and J called. Some clones fail to appear in such tables; in the studies checked, an unresolved V gene covers under half of the shortfall, and the cause of the remainder is unknown. The D gene and trimming were derived from the DNA, and the V and J assignments and clone size from that table. For this sample the table gives over 250,000 clones, of which 80% to 90% were detected only once. The ten largest clones capture 2.4% of the sample.

The TCR originated in a woman between 18 and 30 years old who had recovered from COVID-19. The sample comprised PBMCs or T cells enriched from blood (not recorded which). The receptor chain draws on TRBV14 and TRBJ1-3, with no reliable assignment of the D segment. The DNA sequence reads TGTGCCAGCAGCCACTCTGGCGGAAACACCATATATTTT. Its protein product is CASSHSGGNTIYF.